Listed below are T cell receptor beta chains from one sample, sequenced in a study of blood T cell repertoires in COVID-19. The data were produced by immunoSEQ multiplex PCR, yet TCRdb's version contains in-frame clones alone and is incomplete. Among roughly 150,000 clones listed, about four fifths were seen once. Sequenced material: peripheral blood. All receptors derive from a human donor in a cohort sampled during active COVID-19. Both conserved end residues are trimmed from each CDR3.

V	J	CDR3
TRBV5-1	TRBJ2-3	ASGGGPSTDTQY
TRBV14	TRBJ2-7	ASSHLSSLGTKYEQY
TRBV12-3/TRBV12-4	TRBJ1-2	ASSLAPRRGYT
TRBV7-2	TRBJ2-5	ASSSRRQGARETQY
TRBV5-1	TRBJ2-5	ASRTSGGPGQETQY
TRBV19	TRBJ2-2	ASSIGVVNTGELF
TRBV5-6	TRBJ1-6	ASSSPGYWDDSPLH
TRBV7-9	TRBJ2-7	ASSLMEGVYEQY
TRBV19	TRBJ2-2	ASRDPGQGGNGELF
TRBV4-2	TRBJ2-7	ASSQDWLAAEQY
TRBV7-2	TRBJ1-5	ASSRAGGAGQPQH
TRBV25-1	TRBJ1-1	ASSVDRYTEAF
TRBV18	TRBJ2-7	ASSPQAQGAHEQY
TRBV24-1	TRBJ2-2	ATATGPGELF
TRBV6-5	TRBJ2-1	ASSYEGATSNEQF
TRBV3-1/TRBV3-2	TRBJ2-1	ASSSRSGGIDEQF
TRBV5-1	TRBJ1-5	ASSYRQGDQPQH
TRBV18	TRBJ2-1	ASSPRGGKLTSYNEQF
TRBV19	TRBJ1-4	ASSRGGEKLF
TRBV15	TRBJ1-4	ATSRALGQGLEATNEKLF
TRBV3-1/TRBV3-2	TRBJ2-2	ASSLRQGAGTGELF
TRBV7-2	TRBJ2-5	ASSDDSGGWETQY
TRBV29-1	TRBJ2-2	SVGPRGNAGELF
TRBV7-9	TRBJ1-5	ASTLDRGYGNQPQH
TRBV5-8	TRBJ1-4	ASSPGTGGNEKLF
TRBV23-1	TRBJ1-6	ASSPPGGRRSPLH
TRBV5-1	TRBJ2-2	ASSRDRLTNTGELF
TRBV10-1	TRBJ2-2	ASNSGGTGNTGELF
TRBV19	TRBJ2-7	ASSGSGGAGYEQY
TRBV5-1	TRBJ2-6	ASKTADRVAGANVLT
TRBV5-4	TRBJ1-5	ASSPGRNQPQH
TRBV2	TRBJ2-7	ASRRDREGYEQY
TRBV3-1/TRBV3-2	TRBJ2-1	ASSQISYNEQF
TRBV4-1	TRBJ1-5	ASSQVLGPGQGYNQPQH
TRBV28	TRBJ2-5	ASSPKAKRAGAEETQY
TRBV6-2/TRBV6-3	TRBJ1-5	ASSTTGNQPQH
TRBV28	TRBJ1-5	ASSPREAGQPQH
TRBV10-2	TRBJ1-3	ASIQSSGNTIY
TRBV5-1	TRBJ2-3	ASSLWGQGDTQY
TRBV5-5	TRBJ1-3	ASSSLKNSGNTIY